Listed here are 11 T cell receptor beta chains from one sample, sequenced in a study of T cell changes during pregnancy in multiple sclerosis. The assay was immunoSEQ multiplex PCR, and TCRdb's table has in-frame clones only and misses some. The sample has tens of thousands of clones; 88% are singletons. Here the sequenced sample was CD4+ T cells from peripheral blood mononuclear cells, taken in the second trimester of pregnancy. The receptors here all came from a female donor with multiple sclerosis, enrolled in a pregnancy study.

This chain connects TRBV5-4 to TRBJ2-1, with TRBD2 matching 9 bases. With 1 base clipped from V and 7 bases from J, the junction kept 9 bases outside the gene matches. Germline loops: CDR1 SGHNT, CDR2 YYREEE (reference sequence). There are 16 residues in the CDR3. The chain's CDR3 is CASSLPLAGYSNEQFF. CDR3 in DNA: TGTGCCAGCAGCTTGCCCCTAGCGGGATATTCAAATGAGCAGTTCTTC.

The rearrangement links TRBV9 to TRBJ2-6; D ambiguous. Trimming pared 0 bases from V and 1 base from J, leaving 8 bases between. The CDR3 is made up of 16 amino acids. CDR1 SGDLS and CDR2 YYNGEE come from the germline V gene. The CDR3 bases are TGTGCCAGCAGCGTAGCGTGGCAGTCTGGGGCCAACGTCCTGACTTTC. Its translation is CASSVAWQSGANVLTF.

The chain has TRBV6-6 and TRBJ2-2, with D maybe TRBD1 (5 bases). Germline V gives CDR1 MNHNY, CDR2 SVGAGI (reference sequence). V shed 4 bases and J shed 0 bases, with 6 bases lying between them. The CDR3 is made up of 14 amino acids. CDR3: CASSSQANTGELFF. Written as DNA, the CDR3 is TGTGCCAGCAGTTCACAGGCGAACACCGGGGAGCTGTTTTTT.

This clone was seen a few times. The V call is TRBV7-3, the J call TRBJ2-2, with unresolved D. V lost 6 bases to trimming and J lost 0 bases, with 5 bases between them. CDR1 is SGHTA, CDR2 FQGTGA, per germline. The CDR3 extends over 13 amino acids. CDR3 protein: CASSLSNTGELFF. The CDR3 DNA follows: TGTGCCAGCAGTCTGTCGAACACCGGGGAGCTGTTTTTT.

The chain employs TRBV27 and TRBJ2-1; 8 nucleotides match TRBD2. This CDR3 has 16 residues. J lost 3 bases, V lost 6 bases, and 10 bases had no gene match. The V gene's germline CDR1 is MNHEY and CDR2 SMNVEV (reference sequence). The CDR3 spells CASRGRLAGIYNEQFF. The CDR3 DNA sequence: TGTGCCAGCAGGGGTCGCCTAGCGGGTATCTACAATGAGCAGTTCTTC.

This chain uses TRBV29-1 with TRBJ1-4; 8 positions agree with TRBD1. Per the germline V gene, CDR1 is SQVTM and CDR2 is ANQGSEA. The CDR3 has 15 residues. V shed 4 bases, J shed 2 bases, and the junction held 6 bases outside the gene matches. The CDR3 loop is CSVGVQGGTNEKLFF. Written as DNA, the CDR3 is TGCAGCGTTGGTGTACAGGGGGGGACTAATGAAAAACTGTTTTTT.

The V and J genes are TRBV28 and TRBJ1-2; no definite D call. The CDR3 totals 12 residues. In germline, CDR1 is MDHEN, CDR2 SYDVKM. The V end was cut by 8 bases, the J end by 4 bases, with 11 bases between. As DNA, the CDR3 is TGTGCCAGCGTCTCGGGAATCTATGGCTACACCTTC. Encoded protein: CASVSGIYGYTF.

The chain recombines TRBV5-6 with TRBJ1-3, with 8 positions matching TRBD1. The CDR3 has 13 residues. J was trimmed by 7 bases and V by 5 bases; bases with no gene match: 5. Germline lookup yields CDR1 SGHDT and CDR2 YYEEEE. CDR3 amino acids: CASSQQGVNTIYF. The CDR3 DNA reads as TGTGCCAGCAGTCAACAGGGGGTCAACACCATATATTTT.

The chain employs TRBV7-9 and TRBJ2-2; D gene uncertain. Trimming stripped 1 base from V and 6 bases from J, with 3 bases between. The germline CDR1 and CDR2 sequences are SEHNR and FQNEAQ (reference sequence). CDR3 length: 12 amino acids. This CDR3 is CASSLGAGELFF. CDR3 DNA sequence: TGTGCCAGCAGCTTAGGAGCCGGGGAGCTGTTTTTT.

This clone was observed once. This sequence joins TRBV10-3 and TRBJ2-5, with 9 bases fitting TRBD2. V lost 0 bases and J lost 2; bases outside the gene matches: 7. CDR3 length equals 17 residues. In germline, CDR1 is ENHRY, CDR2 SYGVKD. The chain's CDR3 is CAISESPSGTLQETQYF. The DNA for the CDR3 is TGTGCCATCAGTGAGTCGCCTAGCGGGACGTTACAAGAGACCCAGTACTTC.

The CDR3 here is CASSPRQGSSSYEQYF. The CDR3 region has the DNA TGTGCCAGCAGCCCCCGACAAGGTTCAAGCTCCTACGAGCAGTACTTC. The V gene is TRBV5-4, the J gene TRBJ2-7; D call uncertain. Germline assignment: CDR1 SGHNT and CDR2 YYREEE (reference sequence). This CDR3 is built from 16 residues. With 4 bases removed from V and 0 bases from J, the gap between germline ends came to 17 bases. Filled out from reference TRBV5-4 and TRBJ2-7, the complete variable domain reads ETGVTQSPTHLIKTRGQQVTLRCSSQSGHNTVSWYQQALGQGPQFIFQYYREEENGRGNFPPRFSGLQFPNYSSELNVNALELDDSALYLCASSPRQGSSSYEQYFGPGTRLTVT.